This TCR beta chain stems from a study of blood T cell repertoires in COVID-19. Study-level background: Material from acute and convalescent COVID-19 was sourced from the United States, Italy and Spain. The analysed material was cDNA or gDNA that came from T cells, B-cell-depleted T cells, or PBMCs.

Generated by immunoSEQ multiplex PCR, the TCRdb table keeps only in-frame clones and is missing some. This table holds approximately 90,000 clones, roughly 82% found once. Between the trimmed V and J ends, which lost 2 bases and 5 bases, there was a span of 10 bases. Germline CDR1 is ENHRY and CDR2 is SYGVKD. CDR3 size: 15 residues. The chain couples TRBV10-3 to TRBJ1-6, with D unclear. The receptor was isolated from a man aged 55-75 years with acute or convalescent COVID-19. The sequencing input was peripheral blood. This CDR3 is CAISENRADNSPLHF. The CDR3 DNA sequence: TGTGCCATCAGTGAGAATCGCGCCGATAATTCACCCCTCCACTTT.